The rows below give T cell receptor beta chains drawn from one sample of a study of blood T cell repertoires in COVID-19. Some clones are missing from TCRdb's copy, which holds only in-frame ones; the method was immunoSEQ multiplex PCR. The sample shows under 150,000 clones, around 78% of them seen only once. Sequenced: peripheral blood. These receptors came from a human donor in a cohort sampled during active COVID-19. CDR3s include the opening cysteine and the closing phenylalanine or tryptophan. The order of the fields is J gene, clone size, D gene, V gene, CDR3 DNA, CDR3 protein. A D gene is named only where the DNA matches it firmly. A clone size is listed for some rows: how often the clone was seen (once, few, many), or a class if it is expanded.

TRBJ2-5 few TRBD1 TRBV6-6 TGTGCCAGCAGTTACGCCCCGGGACAGGGGAAAGAGACCCAGTACTTC CASSYAPGQGKETQYF
TRBJ2-1 - - TRBV3-1/TRBV3-2 TGTGCCAGCGGTTCGTGGGCGAACAATGAGCAGTTCTTC CASGSWANNEQFF
TRBJ2-5 - TRBD1 TRBV6-5 TGTGCCAGCAGAGACAGGGTGGTGGGGACCCAGTACTTC CASRDRVVGTQYF
TRBJ1-3 - TRBD1 TRBV23-1 TGCGCCAGCATGCCCGGGACAGGGATCGAAAACACCATATATTTT CASMPGTGIENTIYF
TRBJ1-6 - - TRBV30 TGTGCCTGGAGTGCCACAGGGACTTCACCCCTCCACTTT CAWSATGTSPLHF
TRBJ1-4 - TRBD1 TRBV27 TGTGCCAGCAGTTTCATGGACAGGGGGAATGAAAAACTGTTTTTT CASSFMDRGNEKLFF
TRBJ2-2 - - TRBV18 TGTGCCAGCTCACCACGGGGAGATTCGAACACCGGGGAGCTGTTTTTT CASSPRGDSNTGELFF
TRBJ2-5 - TRBD2 TRBV7-8 TGTGCCAGCAACCCGAGGGCGGGGGGACAAGCCAACCAAGAGACCCAGTACTTC CASNPRAGGQANQETQYF
TRBJ2-7 - - TRBV6-5 TGTGCCAGCAGCTCCGGGTTGAACTACGAGCAGTACTTC CASSSGLNYEQYF
TRBJ1-5 - TRBD1 TRBV9 TGTGCCAGCAGCGGAACCGACAGGGCAAGTCAGCCCCAGCATTTT CASSGTDRASQPQHF
TRBJ1-2 once TRBD1 TRBV6-5 TGTGCCAGCATTCCTCCGGGACAGCGAAACTATGGCTACACCTTC CASIPPGQRNYGYTF
TRBJ1-5 - - TRBV28 TGTGCCAGCAGTTTCCACGGGTCGGGGAATCAGCCCCAGCATTTT CASSFHGSGNQPQHF
TRBJ2-7 - - TRBV2 TGTGCCAGCAGCGGACAGCCGAGCTCCTACGAGCAGTACTTC CASSGQPSSYEQYF
TRBJ2-3 - - TRBV7-3 TGTGCCAGCAGCCTCGTCCGCACAGATACGCAGTATTTT CASSLVRTDTQYF
TRBJ2-3 - - TRBV28 TGTGCCAGCAGTTGGACTGAGCTCACAGATACGCAGTATTTT CASSWTELTDTQYF
TRBJ1-1 - TRBD1 TRBV5-8 TGTGCCAGCAGCCCCTGGACAGGGGGTTCAGGAACTGAAGCTTTCTTT CASSPWTGGSGTEAFF
TRBJ2-7 - TRBD1 TRBV5-6 TGTGCCAGCAGCTCGGGACAGGGGCTTAACGAGCAGTACTTC CASSSGQGLNEQYF
TRBJ2-2 - TRBD1 TRBV10-3 TGTGCCATCAGTGTGACAGGGGGCGGAACCGGGGAGCTGTTTTTT CAISVTGGGTGELFF
TRBJ1-4 - - TRBV3-1/TRBV3-2 TGTGCCAGCAGCCAAGGGCCGGGAGACGGTGAAAAACTGTTTTTT CASSQGPGDGEKLFF
TRBJ2-7 - TRBD2 TRBV9 TGTGCCAGCAGCTCAACTAGCGGCTCCTACGAGCAGTACTTC CASSSTSGSYEQYF
TRBJ2-5 - - TRBV5-1 TGCGCCAGCAGCTTGGGGACAGAGGGTGAGACCCAGTACTTC CASSLGTEGETQYF
TRBJ2-1 - TRBD2 TRBV7-9 TGTGCCAGCAGCTTAAAGCCCCGAGTAGCGGGAATGAGGAATGAGCAGTTCTTC CASSLKPRVAGMRNEQFF
TRBJ1-5 - TRBD1 TRBV3-1/TRBV3-2 TGTGCCAGCAGCCAAGTCAGGGGGCAGCCCCAGCATTTT CASSQVRGQPQHF
TRBJ1-4 - - TRBV28 TGTGCCAGCAGTGACCGGGACATGGGCGAAAAACTGTTTTTT CASSDRDMGEKLFF
TRBJ1-3 - TRBD1 TRBV3-1/TRBV3-2 TGTGCCAGCAGCCAAGCTACAGGGGGGACCTCTGGAAACACCATATATTTT CASSQATGGTSGNTIYF
TRBJ2-7 once TRBD1 TRBV7-9 TGTGCCAGCAGCTTACCTACAGGGGGCAGCTACGAGCAGTACTTC CASSLPTGGSYEQYF
TRBJ2-4 - - TRBV5-4 TGTGCCAGCAGCTCGGAACAAGGACAGCGGAACATTCAGTACTTC CASSSEQGQRNIQYF
TRBJ2-7 - - TRBV27 TGTGCCAGCAGTCCCTTTAGCTCCTACGAGCAGTACTTC CASSPFSSYEQYF
TRBJ1-2 once - TRBV30 TGTGCCTGGAGTCTAACAGGGCATCGTAACTATGGCTACACCTTC CAWSLTGHRNYGYTF